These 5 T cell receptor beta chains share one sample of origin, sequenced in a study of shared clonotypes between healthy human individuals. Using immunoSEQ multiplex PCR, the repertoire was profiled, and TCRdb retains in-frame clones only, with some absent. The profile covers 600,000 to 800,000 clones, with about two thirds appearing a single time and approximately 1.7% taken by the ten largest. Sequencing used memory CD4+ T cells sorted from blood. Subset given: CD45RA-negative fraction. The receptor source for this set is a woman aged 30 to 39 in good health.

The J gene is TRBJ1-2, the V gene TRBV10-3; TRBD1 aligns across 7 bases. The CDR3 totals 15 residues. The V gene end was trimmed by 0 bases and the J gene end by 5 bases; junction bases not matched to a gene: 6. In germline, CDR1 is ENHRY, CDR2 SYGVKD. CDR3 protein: CAISESQGERYGYTF. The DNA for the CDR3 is TGTGCCATCAGTGAGTCCCAGGGGGAGCGATATGGCTACACCTTC.

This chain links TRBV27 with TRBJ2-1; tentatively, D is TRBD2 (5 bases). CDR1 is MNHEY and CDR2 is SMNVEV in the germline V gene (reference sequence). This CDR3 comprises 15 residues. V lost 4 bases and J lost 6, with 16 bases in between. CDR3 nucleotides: TGTGCCAGCAGTTCAATGGCTAGCCGAGGCAATGAGCAGTTCTTC. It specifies CASSSMASRGNEQFF.

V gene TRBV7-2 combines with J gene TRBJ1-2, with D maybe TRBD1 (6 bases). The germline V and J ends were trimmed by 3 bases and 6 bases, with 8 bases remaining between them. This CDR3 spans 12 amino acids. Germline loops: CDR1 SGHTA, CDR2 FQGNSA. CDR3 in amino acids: CASSLWGHGYTF. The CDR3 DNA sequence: TGTGCCAGCAGCTTGTGGGGGCATGGCTACACCTTC.

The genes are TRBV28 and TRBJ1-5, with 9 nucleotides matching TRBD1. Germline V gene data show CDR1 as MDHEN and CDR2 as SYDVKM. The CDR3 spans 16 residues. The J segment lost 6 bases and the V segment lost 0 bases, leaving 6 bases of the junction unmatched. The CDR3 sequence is CASSLWGQGGSQPQHF. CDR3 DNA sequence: TGTGCCAGCAGTTTATGGGGACAGGGCGGGAGTCAGCCCCAGCATTTT.

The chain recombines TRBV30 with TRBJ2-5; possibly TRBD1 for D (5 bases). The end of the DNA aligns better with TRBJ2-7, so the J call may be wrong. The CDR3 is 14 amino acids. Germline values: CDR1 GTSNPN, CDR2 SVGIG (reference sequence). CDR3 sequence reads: CAWSRTRQSYEQYF. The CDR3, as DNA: TGTGCCTGGAGCCGTACCAGACAGTCCTACGAGCAGTACTTC.